A selection of T cell receptor beta chains follows, all from one sample in a study of CD8+ T cells in alopecia areata. Profiled with immunoSEQ multiplex PCR; TCRdb holds only in-frame clones, not every one. This table holds around 150,000 clones, 50% to 70% found once. Sequencing was performed on CD4+ T cells sorted from blood, taken at week 4, from a patient treated with tofacitinib. The receptors here all came from a human donor with alopecia areata. Both conserved end residues are part of each CDR3. D genes are given only for firm matches. Part of the rows lack a size; the others show once, few, many or a class for expanded clones.

v_gene	d_gene	j_gene	abundance	CDR3aa	CDR3nt
TRBV2	-	TRBJ1-6	few	CASSQNSPLHF	TGTGCCAGCAGCCAGAATTCACCCCTCCACTTT
TRBV27	-	TRBJ1-2	-	CASSPGRSYGYTF	TGTGCCAGCAGTCCTGGCAGGAGCTATGGCTACACCTTC
TRBV11-2	-	TRBJ1-4	few	CASSLGLSEKLFF	TGTGCCAGCAGCCTCGGACTATCTGAAAAACTGTTTTTT
TRBV29-1	-	TRBJ1-2	few	CSVVPALTGYGYTF	TGCAGCGTTGTACCAGCCCTGACAGGCTATGGCTACACCTTC
TRBV30	-	TRBJ1-5	-	CAWSGGRDQPQHF	TGTGCCTGGAGTGGGGGCAGGGATCAGCCCCAGCATTTT
TRBV11-2	TRBD1	TRBJ1-2	-	CASAPGQHYGYTF	TGTGCCAGTGCTCCGGGACAGCACTATGGCTACACCTTC
TRBV29-1	TRBD1	TRBJ2-1	-	CSVDPGTGYNEQFF	TGCAGCGTAGACCCCGGGACAGGATACAATGAGCAGTTCTTC
TRBV27	-	TRBJ2-7	-	CASSSVWLSYEQYF	TGTGCCAGCAGTTCCGTCTGGCTTTCCTACGAGCAGTACTTC
TRBV2	-	TRBJ1-5	-	CASSEIASSNQPQHF	TGTGCCAGCAGTGAAATCGCATCTAGCAATCAGCCCCAGCATTTT
TRBV9	-	TRBJ2-3	-	CASRAEGADVWYF	TGTGCCAGCAGAGCCGAAGGGGCAGATGTGTGGTATTTT
TRBV14	-	TRBJ1-2	-	CASSQDWRGVDGYTF	TGTGCCAGCAGCCAAGACTGGCGGGGTGTTGATGGCTACACCTTC
TRBV27	TRBD2	TRBJ2-3	-	CASSLIASGVPSIDTQYF	TGTGCCAGCAGTTTAATCGCTAGCGGGGTTCCAAGCATAGATACGCAGTATTTT
TRBV7-9	-	TRBJ1-2	-	CASSSTRGREDGYTF	TGTGCCAGCAGCTCCACTAGGGGCAGGGAGGATGGCTACACCTTC
TRBV7-6	-	TRBJ1-1	-	CASSFFRGLHTEAFF	TGTGCCAGCAGCTTCTTTAGGGGGTTGCACACTGAAGCTTTCTTT
TRBV10-3	-	TRBJ1-2	-	CAISENPPGLANYGYTF	TGTGCCATCAGTGAGAACCCTCCGGGATTAGCTAACTATGGCTACACCTTC
TRBV25-1	-	TRBJ2-7	-	CASSEVAGPHEQYF	TGTGCCAGCAGTGAAGTAGCAGGGCCTCACGAGCAGTACTTC
TRBV5-1	TRBD1	TRBJ2-3	-	CASSDMTGLTDTQYF	TGCGCCAGCAGCGATATGACAGGGCTAACAGATACGCAGTATTTT